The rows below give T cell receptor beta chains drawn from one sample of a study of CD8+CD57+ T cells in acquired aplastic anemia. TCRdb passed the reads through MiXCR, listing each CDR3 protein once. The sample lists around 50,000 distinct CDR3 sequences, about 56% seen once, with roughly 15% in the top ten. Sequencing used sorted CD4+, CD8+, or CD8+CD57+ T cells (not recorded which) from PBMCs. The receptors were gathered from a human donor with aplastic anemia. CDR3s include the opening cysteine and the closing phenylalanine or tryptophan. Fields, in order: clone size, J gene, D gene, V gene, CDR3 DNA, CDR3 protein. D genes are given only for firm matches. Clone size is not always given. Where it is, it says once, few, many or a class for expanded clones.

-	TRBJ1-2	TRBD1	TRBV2	TGTGCCAGCAGTGGAGAGACAGGGGTAAGCGGCTACACCTTC	CASSGETGVSGYTF
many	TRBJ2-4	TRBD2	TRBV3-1	TGTGCCAGCAGCACATCGTCGGGGGGGGCCTTGGGCATTCAGTACTTC	CASSTSSGGALGIQYF
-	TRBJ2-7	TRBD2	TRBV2	TGTGCCAGCAGAAAAACTAGCGGAGCCTTCTACGAGCAGTACTTC	CASRKTSGAFYEQYF
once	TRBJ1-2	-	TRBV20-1	TGCAGTGCTAGAGCCGGGACGGACTATGGCTACACCTTC	CSARAGTDYGYTF
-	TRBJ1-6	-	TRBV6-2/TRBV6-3	TGTGCCAGCAGTTACTGGGGGACAACACTTACCTATAATTCACCCCTCCACTTT	CASSYWGTTLTYNSPLHF
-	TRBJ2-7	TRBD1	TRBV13	TGTGCCAGCAGCTTCACCCGACAGGGGGGACAGAGCTCCTACGAGCAGTACTTC	CASSFTRQGGQSSYEQYF
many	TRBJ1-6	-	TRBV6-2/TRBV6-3	TGTGCCAGCAGTTACTCTTCAGGGGCTGGGAATTCACCCCTCCACTTT	CASSYSSGAGNSPLHF
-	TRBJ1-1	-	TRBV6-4	TGTGCCAGCAGTGACTCGCGGGATGGGGGCACTGAAGCTTTCTTT	CASSDSRDGGTEAFF
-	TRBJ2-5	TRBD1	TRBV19	TGTGCCAGTAGGACAGGGAAACAAAAGGGAGAGACCCAGTACTTC	CASRTGKQKGETQYF
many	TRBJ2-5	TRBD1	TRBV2	TGTGCCAGCAGTCGGGACAGGGTGGAGACCCAGTACTTC	CASSRDRVETQYF
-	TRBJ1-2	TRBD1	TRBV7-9	TGTGCCAGCAGCCTGCAGACAGGGGAAGGCTACACCTTC	CASSLQTGEGYTF
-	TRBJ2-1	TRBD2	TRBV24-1	TGTGCCACCAGTGATCGGACTAGCGGGGACAATGAGCAGTTCTTC	CATSDRTSGDNEQFF
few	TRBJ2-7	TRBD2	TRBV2	TGTGCCAGCAGTGAAGAAGCGGGAGGATACGAGCAGTACTTC	CASSEEAGGYEQYF
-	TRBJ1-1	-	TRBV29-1	TGCAGCGTTGAGGTGACGGGGGCCACTTTCTTT	CSVEVTGATFF
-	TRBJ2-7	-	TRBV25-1	TGTGCCAGCAGTGGGGGAAACTTCTACGAGCAGTACTTC	CASSGGNFYEQYF
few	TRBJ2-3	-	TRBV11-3	TGTGCCAGCAGCTTAGGCAGGGGACCAGATACGCAGTATTTT	CASSLGRGPDTQYF
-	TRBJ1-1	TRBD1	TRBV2	TGTGCCAGCAGCCGCGGACAGGACCCGTGGAGTGAAGCTTTCTTT	CASSRGQDPWSEAFF
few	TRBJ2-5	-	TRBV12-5	TGTGCTAGTGGTTTGTACGGCGGTAGCGCAGAACAAGAGACCCAGTACTTC	CASGLYGGSAEQETQYF
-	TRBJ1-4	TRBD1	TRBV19	TGTGCCAGTAGTAGGGACAGGTCAACTAATGAAAAACTGTTTTTT	CASSRDRSTNEKLFF
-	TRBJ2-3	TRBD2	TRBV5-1	TGCGCCAGCAGCCCGGGAACTAGCGGGGAGTCAGATACGCAGTATTTT	CASSPGTSGESDTQYF
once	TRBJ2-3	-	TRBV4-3	TGCGCCAGCAGCCAAGATGGGGCTACTAGCACAGATACGCAGTATTTT	CASSQDGATSTDTQYF
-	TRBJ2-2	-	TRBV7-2	TGTGCCAGCAGCCCCCTGACAGGAGCAGGAGCGCTGTTTTTT	CASSPLTGAGALFF
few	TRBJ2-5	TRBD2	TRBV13	TGTGCCAGCAGCGGAAGACTAGCGGGGGTTCGGGAGACCCAGTACTTC	CASSGRLAGVRETQYF
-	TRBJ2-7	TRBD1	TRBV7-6	TGTGCCAGCAGCTTAACAGGGGGGTACGAGCGGTACTTC	CASSLTGGYERYF
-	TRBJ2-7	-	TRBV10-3	TGTGCCATCAGTGAGTCGTACCTAAGTGAGCAGTACTTC	CAISESYLSEQYF
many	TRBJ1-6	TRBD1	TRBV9	TGTGCCAGCAGCAACTGGGACAGCTATAATTCACCCCTCCACTTT	CASSNWDSYNSPLHF
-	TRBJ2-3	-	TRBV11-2	TGTGCCAGCAGCTTATATTTCGAGGGGCCCACAGATACGCAGTATTTT	CASSLYFEGPTDTQYF
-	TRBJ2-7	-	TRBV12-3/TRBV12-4	TGTGCCAGCAGCGAGCACCTCGACGAGCAGTACTTC	CASSEHLDEQYF
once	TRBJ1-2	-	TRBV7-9	TGTGCCAGCACACCCTTCCCGGGCTGGAATGGCTACACCTTC	CASTPFPGWNGYTF
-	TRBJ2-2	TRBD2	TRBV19	TGTGCCAGTAGTCACCCTCCGAGCGGGAGCGGGGAGCTGTTTTTT	CASSHPPSGSGELFF
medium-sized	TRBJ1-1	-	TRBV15	TGTGCCACCAGCCCACAGCAGAACACTGAAGCTTTCTTT	CATSPQQNTEAFF
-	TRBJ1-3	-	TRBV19	TGTGCCAGCTCGGGGCAGCGGGGAAACACCATATATTTT	CASSGQRGNTIYF
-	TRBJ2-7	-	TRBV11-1	TGTGCCAGCAGCTTATCCGAGGCGGGGAGCTACGAGCAGTACTTC	CASSLSEAGSYEQYF
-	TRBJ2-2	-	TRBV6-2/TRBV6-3	TGTGCCAGCAGTTGGTGGGGGGCAGGGCGGGACACCGGGGAGCTGTTTTTT	CASSWWGAGRDTGELFF
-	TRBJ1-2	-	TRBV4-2	TGTGCCAGCAGCCAAGCCCTGGGGCAGGCCTATGGCTACACCTTC	CASSQALGQAYGYTF
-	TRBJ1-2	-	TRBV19	TGTGCCAGTAGTACCACGGACATCATTAACTATGGCTACACCTTC	CASSTTDIINYGYTF
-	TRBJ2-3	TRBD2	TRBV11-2	TGTGCCAGCAGTTTCGTGGCTCTAGCGGGGGGGTCCACAGATACGCAGTATTTT	CASSFVALAGGSTDTQYF
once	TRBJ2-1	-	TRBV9	TGTGCCAGCAGCGTAACCGGGGTAAACCCCTACAATGAGCAGTTCTTC	CASSVTGVNPYNEQFF
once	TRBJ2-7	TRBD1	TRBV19	TGTGCCACTAGTAGGGGACAGAGCTACGAGCAGTACTTC	CATSRGQSYEQYF
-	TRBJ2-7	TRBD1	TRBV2	TGTGCCAGCAGCCCAAGGACAGGCTATGGGGAGCAGTACTTC	CASSPRTGYGEQYF
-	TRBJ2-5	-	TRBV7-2	TGTGCCAGCAGCTTTTTTGGAGCGATCGAGACCCAGTACTTC	CASSFFGAIETQYF
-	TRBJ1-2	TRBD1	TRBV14	TGTGCCAGCAGCCTCGACAGGGGCCCTGGAAACACCTTC	CASSLDRGPGNTF
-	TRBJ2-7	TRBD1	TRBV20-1	TGCAGTGCTAGGTTCCGGGGACAGGTGAGCTCCTACGAGCAGTACTTC	CSARFRGQVSSYEQYF
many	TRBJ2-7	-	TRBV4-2	TGTGCCAGCAGCCCCCTTGGGGGGGGCCCGACCTACGAGCAGTACTTC	CASSPLGGGPTYEQYF
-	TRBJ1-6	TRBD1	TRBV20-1	TGCAGTGCCGGAGGGGGCTTTGGGGATAATTCACCCCTCCACTTT	CSAGGGFGDNSPLHF
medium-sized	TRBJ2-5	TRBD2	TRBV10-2	TGCGCCACCCAGACTAGCGGTTCTCAGACCCAGTACTTC	CATQTSGSQTQYF
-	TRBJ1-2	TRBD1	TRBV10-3	TGTGCCATCAGTGACCCGCGGACAGGACACTATGGCTACACCTTC	CAISDPRTGHYGYTF
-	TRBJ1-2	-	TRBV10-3	TGTGCCATCAGTGGGGGCAACTATGGCTACACCTTC	CAISGGNYGYTF
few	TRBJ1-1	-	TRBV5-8	TGTCCCAGCAGCTTCCCGGGATTGAACACTGAAGCTTTCTTT	CPSSFPGLNTEAFF
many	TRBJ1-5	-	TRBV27	TGTGCCAGCCAACAGGGTCATGGGCCCCAGCATTTT	CASQQGHGPQHF
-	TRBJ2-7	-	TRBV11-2	TGTGCCAGCAGCCGAGGTGTGCCTGGCTACGAGCAGTACTTC	CASSRGVPGYEQYF
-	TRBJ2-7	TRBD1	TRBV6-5	TGTGCCAGCAGTTACCCGGGACAGGGCGCCCACGAGCAGTACTTC	CASSYPGQGAHEQYF
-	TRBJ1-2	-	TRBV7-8	TGTGCCAGCAGCTTATCAGGGGCGGGCTACACCTTC	CASSLSGAGYTF
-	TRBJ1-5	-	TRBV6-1	TGTGCCAGCAGTCATACAGGGTCAGGGCAGCCCCAGCATTTT	CASSHTGSGQPQHF